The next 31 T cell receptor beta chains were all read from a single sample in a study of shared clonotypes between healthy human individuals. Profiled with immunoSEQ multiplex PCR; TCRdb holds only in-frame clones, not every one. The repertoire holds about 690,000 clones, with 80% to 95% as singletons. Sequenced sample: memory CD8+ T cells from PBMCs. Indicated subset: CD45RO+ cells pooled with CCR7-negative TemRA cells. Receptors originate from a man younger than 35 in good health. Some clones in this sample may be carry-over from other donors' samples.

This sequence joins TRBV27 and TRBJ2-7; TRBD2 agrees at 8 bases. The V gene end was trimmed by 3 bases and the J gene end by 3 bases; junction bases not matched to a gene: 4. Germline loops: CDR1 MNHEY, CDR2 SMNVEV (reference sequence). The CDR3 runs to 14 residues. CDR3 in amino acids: CASSFSGEIYEQYF. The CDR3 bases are TGTGCCAGCAGTTTTAGCGGGGAAATCTACGAGCAGTACTTC.

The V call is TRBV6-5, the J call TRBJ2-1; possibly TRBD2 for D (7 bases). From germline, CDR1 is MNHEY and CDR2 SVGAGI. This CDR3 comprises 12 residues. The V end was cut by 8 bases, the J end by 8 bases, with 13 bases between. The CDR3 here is CASDDGGHEQFF. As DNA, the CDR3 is TGTGCCAGCGACGACGGGGGGCATGAGCAGTTCTTC.

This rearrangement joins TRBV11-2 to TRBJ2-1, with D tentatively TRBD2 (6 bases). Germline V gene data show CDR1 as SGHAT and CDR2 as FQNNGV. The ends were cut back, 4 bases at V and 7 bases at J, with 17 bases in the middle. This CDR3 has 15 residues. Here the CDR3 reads CASSWDWRAENEQFF. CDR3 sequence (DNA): TGTGCCAGCAGCTGGGACTGGCGGGCGGAAAATGAGCAGTTCTTC.

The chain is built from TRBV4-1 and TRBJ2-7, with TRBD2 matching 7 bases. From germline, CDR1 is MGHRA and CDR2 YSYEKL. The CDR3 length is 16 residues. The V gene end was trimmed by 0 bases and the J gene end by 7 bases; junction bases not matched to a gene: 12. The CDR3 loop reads CASSQEDRTRGWEQYF. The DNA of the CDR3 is TGCGCCAGCAGCCAAGAAGACCGGACTAGAGGCTGGGAGCAGTACTTC.

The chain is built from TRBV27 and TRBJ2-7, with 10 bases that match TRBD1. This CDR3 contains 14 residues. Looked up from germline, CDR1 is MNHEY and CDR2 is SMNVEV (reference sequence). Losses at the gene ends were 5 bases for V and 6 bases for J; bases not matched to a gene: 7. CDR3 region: CASSTRQGATEQYF. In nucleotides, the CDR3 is TGTGCCAGCAGTACTCGACAGGGGGCGACCGAGCAGTACTTC.

The CDR3 protein is CASGGADYEQYF. CDR3 coding DNA: TGTGCCAGTGGGGGCGCCGACTACGAGCAGTACTTC. The chain joins TRBV9 to TRBJ2-7; weak D call: TRBD1 (6 bases). The CDR3 has 12 residues. The germline V and J ends were trimmed by 8 bases and 3 bases, with 12 bases remaining between them. Germline assignment: CDR1 SGDLS and CDR2 YYNGEE.

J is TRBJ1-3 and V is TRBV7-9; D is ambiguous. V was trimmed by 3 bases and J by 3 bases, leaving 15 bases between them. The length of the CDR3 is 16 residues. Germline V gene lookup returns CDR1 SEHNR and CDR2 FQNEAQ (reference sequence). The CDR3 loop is CASSFPGLEDGNTIYF. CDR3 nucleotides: TGTGCCAGCAGCTTTCCCGGGCTAGAAGATGGAAACACCATATATTTT.

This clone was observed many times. The CDR3 protein is CASSPGGAYEQYF. Written as DNA, the CDR3 is TGTGCCAGCTCGCCGGGCGGGGCCTACGAGCAGTACTTC. The chain is built from TRBV11-3 and TRBJ2-7; tentatively, D is TRBD2 (6 bases). Between the trimmed V and J ends, which lost 8 bases and 2 bases, there was a span of 13 bases. The CDR3 has 13 residues. The V gene's germline CDR1 is SGHNT and CDR2 YENEEA.

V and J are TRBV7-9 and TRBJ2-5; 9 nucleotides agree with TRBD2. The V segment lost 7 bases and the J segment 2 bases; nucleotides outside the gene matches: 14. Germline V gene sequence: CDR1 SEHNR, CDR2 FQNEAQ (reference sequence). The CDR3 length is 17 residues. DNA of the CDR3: TGTGCCAGCACCGAGCGGGAGGCTGAGGGAGGGCAAGAGACCCAGTACTTC. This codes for CASTEREAEGGQETQYF.

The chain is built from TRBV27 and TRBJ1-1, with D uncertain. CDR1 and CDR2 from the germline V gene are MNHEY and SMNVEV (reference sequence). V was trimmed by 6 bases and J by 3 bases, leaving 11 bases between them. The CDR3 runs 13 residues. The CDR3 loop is CASSLAWDTEAFF. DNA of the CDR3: TGTGCCAGCAGCCTCGCTTGGGACACTGAAGCTTTCTTT.

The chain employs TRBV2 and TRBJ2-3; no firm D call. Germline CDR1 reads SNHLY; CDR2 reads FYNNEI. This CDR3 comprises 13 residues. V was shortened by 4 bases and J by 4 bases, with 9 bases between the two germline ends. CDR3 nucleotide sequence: TGTGCCAGCAGTGTTTCGCTGGCAGATACGCAGTATTTT. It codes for CASSVSLADTQYF. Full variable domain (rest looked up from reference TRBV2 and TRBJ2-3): EPEVTQTPSHQVTQMGQEVILRCVPISNHLYFYWYRQILGQKVEFLVSFYNNEISEKSEIFDDQFSVERPDGSNFTLKIRSTKLEDSAMYFCASSVSLADTQYFGPGTRLTVL.

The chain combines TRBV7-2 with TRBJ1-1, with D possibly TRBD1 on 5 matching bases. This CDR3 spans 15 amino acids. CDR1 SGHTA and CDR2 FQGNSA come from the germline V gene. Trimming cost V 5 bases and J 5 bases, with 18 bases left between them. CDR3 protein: CASSHGLRGMTEAFF. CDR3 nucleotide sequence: TGTGCCAGCAGCCACGGCCTGCGGGGGATGACTGAAGCTTTCTTT.

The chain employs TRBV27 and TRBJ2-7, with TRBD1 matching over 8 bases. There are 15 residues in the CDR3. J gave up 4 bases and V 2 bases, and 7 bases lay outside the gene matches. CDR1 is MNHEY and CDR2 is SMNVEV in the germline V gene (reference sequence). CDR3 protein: CASSLNRDRRYEQYF. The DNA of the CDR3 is TGTGCCAGCAGTTTAAACCGGGACAGGAGGTACGAGCAGTACTTC.

Written as DNA, the CDR3 is TGTGCCAGCAGTTTACCTCTAGCGGGGGGGAATGAGCAGTTCTTC. Its translation: CASSLPLAGGNEQFF. The chain joins TRBV28 to TRBJ2-1, with 12 bases fitting TRBD2. Losses at the gene ends were 2 bases for V and 7 bases for J; bases not matched to a gene: 3. The germline CDR1 and CDR2 sequences are MDHEN and SYDVKM. CDR3 length equals 15 residues. Supplemented by reference TRBV28 and TRBJ2-1, the full variable domain reads DVKVTQSSRYLVKRTGEKVFLECVQDMDHENMFWYRQDPGLGLRLIYFSYDVKMKEKGDIPEGYSVSREKKERFSLILESASTNQTSMYLCASSLPLAGGNEQFFGPGTRLTVL.

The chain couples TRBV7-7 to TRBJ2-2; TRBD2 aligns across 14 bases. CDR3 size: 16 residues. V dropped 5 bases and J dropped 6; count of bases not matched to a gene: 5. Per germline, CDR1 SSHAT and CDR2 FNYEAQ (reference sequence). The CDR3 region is CASSKRLAGGPGELFF. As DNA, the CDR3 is TGTGCCAGCAGCAAGCGACTAGCGGGAGGGCCCGGGGAGCTGTTTTTT. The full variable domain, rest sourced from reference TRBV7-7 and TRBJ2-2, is GAGVSQSPRYKVTKRGQDVTLRCDPISSHATLYWYQQALGQGPEFLTYFNYEAQPDKSGLPSDRFSAERPEGSISTLTIQRTEQRDSAMYRCASSKRLAGGPGELFFGEGSRLTVL.

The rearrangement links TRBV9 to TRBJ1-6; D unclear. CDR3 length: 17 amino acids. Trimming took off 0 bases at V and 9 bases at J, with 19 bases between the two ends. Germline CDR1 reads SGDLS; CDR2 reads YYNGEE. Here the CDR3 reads CASSVEDREGAFSPLHF. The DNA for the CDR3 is TGTGCCAGCAGCGTAGAGGACCGGGAGGGAGCCTTTTCACCCCTCCACTTT.

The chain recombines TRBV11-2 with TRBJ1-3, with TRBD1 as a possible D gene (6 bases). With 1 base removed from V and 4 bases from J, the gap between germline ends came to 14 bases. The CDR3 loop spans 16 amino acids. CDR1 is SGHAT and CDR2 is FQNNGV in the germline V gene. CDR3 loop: CASSLVTGPTGNTIYF. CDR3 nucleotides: TGTGCCAGCAGCTTAGTAACAGGGCCGACCGGAAACACCATATATTTT.

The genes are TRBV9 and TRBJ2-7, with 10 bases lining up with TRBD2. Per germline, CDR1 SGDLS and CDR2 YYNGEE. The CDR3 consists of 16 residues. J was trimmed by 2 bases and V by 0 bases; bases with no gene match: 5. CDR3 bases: TGTGCCAGCAGCGTAGGGACCCTAGCGGGGGCCTACGAGCAGTACTTC. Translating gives CASSVGTLAGAYEQYF.

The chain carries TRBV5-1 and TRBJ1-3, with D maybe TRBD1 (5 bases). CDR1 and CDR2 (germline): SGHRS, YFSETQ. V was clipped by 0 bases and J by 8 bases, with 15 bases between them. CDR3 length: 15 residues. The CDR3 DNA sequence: TGCGCCAGCAGCTTGGCTCGGTCGGGACCTGACACCATATATTTT. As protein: CASSLARSGPDTIYF.

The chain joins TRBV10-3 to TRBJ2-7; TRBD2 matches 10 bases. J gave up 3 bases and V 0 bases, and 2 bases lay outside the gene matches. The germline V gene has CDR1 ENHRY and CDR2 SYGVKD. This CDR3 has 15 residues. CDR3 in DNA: TGTGCCATCAGTGAGTCGCTAGCGGGGGACTACGAGCAGTACTTC. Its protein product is CAISESLAGDYEQYF.

CDR3 sequence reads: CASSPRTSGRTLGGTGELFF. The CDR3 region has the DNA TGTGCCAGCAGTCCCCGTACTAGCGGGAGGACTCTAGGGGGCACCGGGGAGCTGTTTTTT. The chain employs TRBV27 and TRBJ2-2; 12 nucleotides align to TRBD2. The length of the CDR3 is 20 residues. Germline V gene sequence: CDR1 MNHEY, CDR2 SMNVEV (reference sequence). Trimming cost V 5 bases and J 4 bases; bases outside gene matches: 17.

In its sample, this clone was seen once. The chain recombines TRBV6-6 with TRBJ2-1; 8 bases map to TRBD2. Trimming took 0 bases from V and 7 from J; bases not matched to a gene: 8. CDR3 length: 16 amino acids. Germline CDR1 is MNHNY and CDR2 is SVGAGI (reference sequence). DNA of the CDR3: TGTGCCAGCAGTTACTCGGCACTAGCGGAGGGGAATGAGCAGTTCTTC. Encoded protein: CASSYSALAEGNEQFF.

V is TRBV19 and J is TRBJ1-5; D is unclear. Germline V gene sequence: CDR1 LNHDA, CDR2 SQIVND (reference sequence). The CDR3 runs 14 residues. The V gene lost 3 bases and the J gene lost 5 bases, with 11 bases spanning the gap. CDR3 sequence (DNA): TGTGCCAGTAGTATTCGGTCAGATCATCAGCCCCAGCATTTT. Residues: CASSIRSDHQPQHF.

As DNA, the CDR3 is TGTGCCAGCAGTTACCTGGGGATGACCACTGAAGCTTTCTTT. As protein: CASSYLGMTTEAFF. The chain couples TRBV6-6 to TRBJ1-1; no clear D. The CDR3 is made up of 14 amino acids. The V end lost 2 bases, the J end lost 4 bases, and 11 bases lay between the germline ends. Per germline, CDR1 MNHNY and CDR2 SVGAGI (reference sequence).

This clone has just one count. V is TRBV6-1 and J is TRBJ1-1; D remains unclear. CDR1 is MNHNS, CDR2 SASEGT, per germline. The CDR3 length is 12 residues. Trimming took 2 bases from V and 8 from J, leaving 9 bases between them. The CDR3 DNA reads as TGTGCCAGCAGTGAACCGAGACTAGAAGCTTTCTTT. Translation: CASSEPRLEAFF.

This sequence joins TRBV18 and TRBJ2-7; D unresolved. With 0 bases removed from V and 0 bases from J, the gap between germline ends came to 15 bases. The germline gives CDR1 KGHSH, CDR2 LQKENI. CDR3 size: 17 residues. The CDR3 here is CASSPPLWDRGSYEQYF. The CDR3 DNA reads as TGTGCCAGCTCACCACCTTTGTGGGATCGAGGCTCCTACGAGCAGTACTTC.

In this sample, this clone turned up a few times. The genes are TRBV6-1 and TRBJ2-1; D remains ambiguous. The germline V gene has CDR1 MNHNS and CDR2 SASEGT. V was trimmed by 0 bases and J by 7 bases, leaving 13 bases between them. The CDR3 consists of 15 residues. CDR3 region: CASSEAPGESNEQFF. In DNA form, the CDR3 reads TGTGCCAGCAGTGAAGCCCCCGGTGAGTCAAATGAGCAGTTCTTC.

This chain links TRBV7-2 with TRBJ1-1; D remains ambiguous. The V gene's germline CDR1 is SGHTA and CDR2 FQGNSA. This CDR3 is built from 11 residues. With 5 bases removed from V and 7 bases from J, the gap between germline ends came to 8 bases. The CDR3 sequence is CASSPGIEAFF. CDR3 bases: TGTGCCAGCAGCCCAGGCATTGAAGCTTTCTTT.

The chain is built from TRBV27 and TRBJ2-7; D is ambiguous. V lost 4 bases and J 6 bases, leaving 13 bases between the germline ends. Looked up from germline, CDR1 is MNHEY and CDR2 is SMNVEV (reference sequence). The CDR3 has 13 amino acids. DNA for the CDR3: TGTGCCAGCAGTTCTTCAATAGTTGCCGAGCAGTACTTC. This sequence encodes CASSSSIVAEQYF.

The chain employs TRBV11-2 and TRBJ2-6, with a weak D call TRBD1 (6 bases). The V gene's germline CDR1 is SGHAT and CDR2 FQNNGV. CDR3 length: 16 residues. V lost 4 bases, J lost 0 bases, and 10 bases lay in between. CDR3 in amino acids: CASSSLRGSGANVLTF. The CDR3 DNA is TGTGCCAGCAGCTCTCTCAGGGGCTCTGGGGCCAACGTCCTGACTTTC.

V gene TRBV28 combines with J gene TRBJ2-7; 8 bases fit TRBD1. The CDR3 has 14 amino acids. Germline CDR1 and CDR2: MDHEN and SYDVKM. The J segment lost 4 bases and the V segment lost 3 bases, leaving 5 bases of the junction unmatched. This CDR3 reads CASSLQGAGYEQYF. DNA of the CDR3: TGTGCCAGCAGTTTGCAGGGGGCGGGGTACGAGCAGTACTTC.